This T cell receptor (beta chain) comes out of a study of blood T cell repertoires in COVID-19. Study-level information: Specimens from acute and convalescent COVID-19 originated in the United States, Italy and Spain.

Under the authors' procedure: It was from reference gene primer amplification that nucleated cell counts were estimated. Here immunoSEQ multiplex PCR was the method, and the copy in TCRdb shows in-frame clones only, minus some. V and J calls plus clone size are reproduced from that table; the DNA served to infer D and trimming. The sample holds roughly 150,000 clones, roughly 80% seen once. Researchers sorted participants into cohorts using their self-reported clinical history. This clone was counted a few times. Losses at the gene ends were 5 bases for V and 3 bases for J; bases not matched to a gene: 2. The CDR3 runs to 15 residues. CDR1 and CDR2 from the germline V gene are MDHEN and SYDVKM.

The V call is TRBV28, the J call TRBJ2-3; 13 nucleotides line up with TRBD2. This receptor was identified in a woman in her sixties who had recovered from COVID-19. The sample consisted of PBMCs or T cells enriched from blood (not recorded which). CDR3 DNA: TGTGCCAGCAGTGAGACTAGCGGGGGGACAGATACGCAGTATTTT. Translated, it gives CASSETSGGTDTQYF.